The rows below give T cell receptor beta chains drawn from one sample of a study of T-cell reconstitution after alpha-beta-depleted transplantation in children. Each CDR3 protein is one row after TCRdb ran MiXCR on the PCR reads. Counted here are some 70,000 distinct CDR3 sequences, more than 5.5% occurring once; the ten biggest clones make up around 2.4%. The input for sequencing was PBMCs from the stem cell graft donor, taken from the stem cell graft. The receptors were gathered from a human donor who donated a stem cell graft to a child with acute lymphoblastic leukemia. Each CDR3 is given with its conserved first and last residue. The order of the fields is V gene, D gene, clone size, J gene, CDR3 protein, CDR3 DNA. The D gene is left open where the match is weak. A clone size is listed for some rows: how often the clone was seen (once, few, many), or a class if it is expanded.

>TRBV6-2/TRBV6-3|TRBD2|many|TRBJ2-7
CASSHGTSGVLGYEQYF
TGTGCCAGCAGCCACGGGACTAGCGGGGTCCTGGGCTACGAGCAGTACTTC
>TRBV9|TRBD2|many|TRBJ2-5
CASSVTLGLAAETQYF
TGTGCCAGCAGCGTAACCCTAGGACTAGCCGCCGAGACCCAGTACTTC
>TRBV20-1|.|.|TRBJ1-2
CSARDHLTHYGYTF
TGCAGTGCTAGAGATCACCTGACCCACTATGGCTACACCTTC
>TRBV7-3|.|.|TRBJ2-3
CASSLRGDTDTQYF
TGTGCCAGCAGCTTACGTGGGGACACAGATACGCAGTATTTT
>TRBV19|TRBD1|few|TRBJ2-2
CASSIYRTGADTGELFF
TGTGCCAGTAGTATATATAGGACAGGGGCGGACACCGGGGAGCTGTTTTTT
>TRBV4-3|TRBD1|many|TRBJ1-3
CASSQLATGAGNTIYF
TGCGCCAGCAGCCAATTGGCGACAGGGGCAGGAAACACCATATATTTT
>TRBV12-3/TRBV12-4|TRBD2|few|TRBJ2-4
CASRGVSGGANIQYF
TGTGCCAGCAGGGGAGTGAGCGGGGGCGCGAACATTCAGTACTTC
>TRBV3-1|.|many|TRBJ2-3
CASSQELPGLTDTQYF
TGTGCCAGCAGCCAAGAACTACCGGGCCTCACAGATACGCAGTATTTT
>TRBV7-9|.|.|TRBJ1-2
CASSVSSGDSYGYTF
TGTGCCAGCAGCGTTTCCTCCGGGGACTCCTATGGCTACACCTTC
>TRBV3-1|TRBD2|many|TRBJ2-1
CASSQVSSGGAGEQFF
TGTGCCAGCAGCCAAGTGTCTAGCGGGGGGGCCGGGGAGCAGTTCTTC
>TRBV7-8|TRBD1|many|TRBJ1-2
CASSLGDRASYGYTF
TGTGCCAGCAGCTTAGGGGACAGGGCCTCGTATGGCTACACCTTC
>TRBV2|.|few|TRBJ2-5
CASSASEGIKTQYF
TGTGCCAGCAGTGCCAGTGAGGGTATAAAGACCCAGTACTTC
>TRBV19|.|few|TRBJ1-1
CASSTGNTEAFF
TGTGCCAGTAGTACGGGGAACACTGAAGCTTTCTTT
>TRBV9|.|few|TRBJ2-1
CASSVTGEQFF
TGTGCCAGCAGCGTTACCGGTGAGCAGTTCTTC
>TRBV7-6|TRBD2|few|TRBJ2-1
CASSLATSGSNEQFF
TGTGCCAGCAGCTTAGCTACTAGCGGGAGCAATGAGCAGTTCTTC
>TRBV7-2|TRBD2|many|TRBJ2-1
CASSLAAGTSSYNEQFF
TGTGCCAGCAGCTTAGCGGCTGGGACTAGCTCCTACAATGAGCAGTTCTTC
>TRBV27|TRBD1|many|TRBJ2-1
CATWTGIYNEQFF
TGTGCCACCTGGACAGGGATCTACAATGAGCAGTTCTTC
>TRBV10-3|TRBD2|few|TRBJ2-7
CAIRTRTSGVSYEQYF
TGTGCCATCAGGACCCGCACTAGCGGGGTATCCTACGAGCAGTACTTC
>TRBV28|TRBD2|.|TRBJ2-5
CASRREGQYF
TGTGCCAGCAGGCGGGAGGGCCAGTACTTC
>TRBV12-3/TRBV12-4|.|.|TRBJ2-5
CASSGDVRETQYF
TGTGCCAGCAGTGGGGACGTACGGGAGACCCAGTACTTC
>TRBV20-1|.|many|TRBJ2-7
CSAPILERSSYEQYF
TGCAGTGCTCCTATATTGGAGCGGAGCTCCTACGAGCAGTACTTC
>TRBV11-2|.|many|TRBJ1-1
CASSPNRAEAFF
TGTGCCAGCAGCCCTAACAGGGCTGAAGCTTTCTTT
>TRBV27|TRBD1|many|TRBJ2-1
CASSRTGLDEQFF
TGTGCCAGCAGTAGGACAGGCCTGGATGAGCAGTTCTTC
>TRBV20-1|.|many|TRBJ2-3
CSARDLEDSTDTQYF
TGCAGTGCTAGAGATCTCGAGGACAGCACAGATACGCAGTATTTT
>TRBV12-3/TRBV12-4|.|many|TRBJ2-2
CASSFTSTGELFF
TGTGCCAGCAGTTTTACGAGTACCGGGGAGCTGTTTTTT
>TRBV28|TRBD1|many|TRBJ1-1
CATEQGALNTEAFF
TGTGCCACGGAACAGGGGGCTTTAAACACTGAAGCTTTCTTT
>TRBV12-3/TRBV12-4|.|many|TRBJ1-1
CASSPAGAVGEAFF
TGTGCCAGCAGCCCCGCGGGGGCTGTGGGTGAAGCTTTCTTT